The present T cell receptor beta chain was sequenced within a study of prognosis after radiotherapy for stage I lung cancer. Study at large: Adenocarcinomas accounted for the tumors of twelve patients, and squamous cell carcinomas for those of 7 or 8.

Genomic DNA was subjected to two-round multiplex PCR for amplification of TCR beta CDR3. First-round PCR, the initial amplification, used primers specific to each TRBV and TRBJ gene. TCRdb analysed the multiplex PCR reads with MiXCR anew, one entry per CDR3 protein. This sample has 50,000 or so distinct CDR3 sequences, with around a third found just once. The CDR3 sequence is 15 residues long. From germline, CDR1 is MDHEN and CDR2 SYDVKM. Trimming cost V 5 bases and J 5 bases, with 19 bases left between them. In its sample, this clonotype was seen many times. The chain couples TRBV28 to TRBJ2-7, with D perhaps assigned TRBD1 or TRBD2 (5 bases each). This clonotype was sampled from a donor aged 50 or older with non-small cell lung cancer. The material sequenced was PBMCs, taken before or after stereotactic body radiation therapy (not recorded which). The CDR3 sequence is CASSPHRGVFDEQYF. The CDR3 DNA reads TGTGCCAGCAGTCCCCATCGGGGCGTGTTCGACGAGCAGTACTTC.